The TCR beta chain under discussion was sequenced for a study of blood T cell repertoires in COVID-19. In the authors' workflow: Amplification of reference gene primers was used by the study to estimate nucleated cell counts. This table comes from immunoSEQ multiplex PCR, and its TCRdb copy is limited to in-frame clones, with some not included. That table supplies the V and J calls and clone size; D and trimming were determined from the DNA. The table shows fewer than 200,000 clones, with about nine tenths occurring only once. This clone has a single count. Source material: peripheral blood. The clonotype comes from a man between 18 and 35 years old with COVID-19, enrolled during active disease.

This CDR3 reads CASSQAAGTGGGNTIYF. The DNA of the CDR3 is TGTGCCAGCAGCCAAGCCGCGGGGACAGGGGGTGGAAACACCATATATTTT. The rearrangement joins TRBV4-2 to TRBJ1-3, with 11 bases matching TRBD1. This CDR3 comprises 17 residues. CDR1 and CDR2 (germline): LGHNA, YNFKEQ. The trim removed 1 base at V and 3 bases at J, leaving 5 bases unmatched.